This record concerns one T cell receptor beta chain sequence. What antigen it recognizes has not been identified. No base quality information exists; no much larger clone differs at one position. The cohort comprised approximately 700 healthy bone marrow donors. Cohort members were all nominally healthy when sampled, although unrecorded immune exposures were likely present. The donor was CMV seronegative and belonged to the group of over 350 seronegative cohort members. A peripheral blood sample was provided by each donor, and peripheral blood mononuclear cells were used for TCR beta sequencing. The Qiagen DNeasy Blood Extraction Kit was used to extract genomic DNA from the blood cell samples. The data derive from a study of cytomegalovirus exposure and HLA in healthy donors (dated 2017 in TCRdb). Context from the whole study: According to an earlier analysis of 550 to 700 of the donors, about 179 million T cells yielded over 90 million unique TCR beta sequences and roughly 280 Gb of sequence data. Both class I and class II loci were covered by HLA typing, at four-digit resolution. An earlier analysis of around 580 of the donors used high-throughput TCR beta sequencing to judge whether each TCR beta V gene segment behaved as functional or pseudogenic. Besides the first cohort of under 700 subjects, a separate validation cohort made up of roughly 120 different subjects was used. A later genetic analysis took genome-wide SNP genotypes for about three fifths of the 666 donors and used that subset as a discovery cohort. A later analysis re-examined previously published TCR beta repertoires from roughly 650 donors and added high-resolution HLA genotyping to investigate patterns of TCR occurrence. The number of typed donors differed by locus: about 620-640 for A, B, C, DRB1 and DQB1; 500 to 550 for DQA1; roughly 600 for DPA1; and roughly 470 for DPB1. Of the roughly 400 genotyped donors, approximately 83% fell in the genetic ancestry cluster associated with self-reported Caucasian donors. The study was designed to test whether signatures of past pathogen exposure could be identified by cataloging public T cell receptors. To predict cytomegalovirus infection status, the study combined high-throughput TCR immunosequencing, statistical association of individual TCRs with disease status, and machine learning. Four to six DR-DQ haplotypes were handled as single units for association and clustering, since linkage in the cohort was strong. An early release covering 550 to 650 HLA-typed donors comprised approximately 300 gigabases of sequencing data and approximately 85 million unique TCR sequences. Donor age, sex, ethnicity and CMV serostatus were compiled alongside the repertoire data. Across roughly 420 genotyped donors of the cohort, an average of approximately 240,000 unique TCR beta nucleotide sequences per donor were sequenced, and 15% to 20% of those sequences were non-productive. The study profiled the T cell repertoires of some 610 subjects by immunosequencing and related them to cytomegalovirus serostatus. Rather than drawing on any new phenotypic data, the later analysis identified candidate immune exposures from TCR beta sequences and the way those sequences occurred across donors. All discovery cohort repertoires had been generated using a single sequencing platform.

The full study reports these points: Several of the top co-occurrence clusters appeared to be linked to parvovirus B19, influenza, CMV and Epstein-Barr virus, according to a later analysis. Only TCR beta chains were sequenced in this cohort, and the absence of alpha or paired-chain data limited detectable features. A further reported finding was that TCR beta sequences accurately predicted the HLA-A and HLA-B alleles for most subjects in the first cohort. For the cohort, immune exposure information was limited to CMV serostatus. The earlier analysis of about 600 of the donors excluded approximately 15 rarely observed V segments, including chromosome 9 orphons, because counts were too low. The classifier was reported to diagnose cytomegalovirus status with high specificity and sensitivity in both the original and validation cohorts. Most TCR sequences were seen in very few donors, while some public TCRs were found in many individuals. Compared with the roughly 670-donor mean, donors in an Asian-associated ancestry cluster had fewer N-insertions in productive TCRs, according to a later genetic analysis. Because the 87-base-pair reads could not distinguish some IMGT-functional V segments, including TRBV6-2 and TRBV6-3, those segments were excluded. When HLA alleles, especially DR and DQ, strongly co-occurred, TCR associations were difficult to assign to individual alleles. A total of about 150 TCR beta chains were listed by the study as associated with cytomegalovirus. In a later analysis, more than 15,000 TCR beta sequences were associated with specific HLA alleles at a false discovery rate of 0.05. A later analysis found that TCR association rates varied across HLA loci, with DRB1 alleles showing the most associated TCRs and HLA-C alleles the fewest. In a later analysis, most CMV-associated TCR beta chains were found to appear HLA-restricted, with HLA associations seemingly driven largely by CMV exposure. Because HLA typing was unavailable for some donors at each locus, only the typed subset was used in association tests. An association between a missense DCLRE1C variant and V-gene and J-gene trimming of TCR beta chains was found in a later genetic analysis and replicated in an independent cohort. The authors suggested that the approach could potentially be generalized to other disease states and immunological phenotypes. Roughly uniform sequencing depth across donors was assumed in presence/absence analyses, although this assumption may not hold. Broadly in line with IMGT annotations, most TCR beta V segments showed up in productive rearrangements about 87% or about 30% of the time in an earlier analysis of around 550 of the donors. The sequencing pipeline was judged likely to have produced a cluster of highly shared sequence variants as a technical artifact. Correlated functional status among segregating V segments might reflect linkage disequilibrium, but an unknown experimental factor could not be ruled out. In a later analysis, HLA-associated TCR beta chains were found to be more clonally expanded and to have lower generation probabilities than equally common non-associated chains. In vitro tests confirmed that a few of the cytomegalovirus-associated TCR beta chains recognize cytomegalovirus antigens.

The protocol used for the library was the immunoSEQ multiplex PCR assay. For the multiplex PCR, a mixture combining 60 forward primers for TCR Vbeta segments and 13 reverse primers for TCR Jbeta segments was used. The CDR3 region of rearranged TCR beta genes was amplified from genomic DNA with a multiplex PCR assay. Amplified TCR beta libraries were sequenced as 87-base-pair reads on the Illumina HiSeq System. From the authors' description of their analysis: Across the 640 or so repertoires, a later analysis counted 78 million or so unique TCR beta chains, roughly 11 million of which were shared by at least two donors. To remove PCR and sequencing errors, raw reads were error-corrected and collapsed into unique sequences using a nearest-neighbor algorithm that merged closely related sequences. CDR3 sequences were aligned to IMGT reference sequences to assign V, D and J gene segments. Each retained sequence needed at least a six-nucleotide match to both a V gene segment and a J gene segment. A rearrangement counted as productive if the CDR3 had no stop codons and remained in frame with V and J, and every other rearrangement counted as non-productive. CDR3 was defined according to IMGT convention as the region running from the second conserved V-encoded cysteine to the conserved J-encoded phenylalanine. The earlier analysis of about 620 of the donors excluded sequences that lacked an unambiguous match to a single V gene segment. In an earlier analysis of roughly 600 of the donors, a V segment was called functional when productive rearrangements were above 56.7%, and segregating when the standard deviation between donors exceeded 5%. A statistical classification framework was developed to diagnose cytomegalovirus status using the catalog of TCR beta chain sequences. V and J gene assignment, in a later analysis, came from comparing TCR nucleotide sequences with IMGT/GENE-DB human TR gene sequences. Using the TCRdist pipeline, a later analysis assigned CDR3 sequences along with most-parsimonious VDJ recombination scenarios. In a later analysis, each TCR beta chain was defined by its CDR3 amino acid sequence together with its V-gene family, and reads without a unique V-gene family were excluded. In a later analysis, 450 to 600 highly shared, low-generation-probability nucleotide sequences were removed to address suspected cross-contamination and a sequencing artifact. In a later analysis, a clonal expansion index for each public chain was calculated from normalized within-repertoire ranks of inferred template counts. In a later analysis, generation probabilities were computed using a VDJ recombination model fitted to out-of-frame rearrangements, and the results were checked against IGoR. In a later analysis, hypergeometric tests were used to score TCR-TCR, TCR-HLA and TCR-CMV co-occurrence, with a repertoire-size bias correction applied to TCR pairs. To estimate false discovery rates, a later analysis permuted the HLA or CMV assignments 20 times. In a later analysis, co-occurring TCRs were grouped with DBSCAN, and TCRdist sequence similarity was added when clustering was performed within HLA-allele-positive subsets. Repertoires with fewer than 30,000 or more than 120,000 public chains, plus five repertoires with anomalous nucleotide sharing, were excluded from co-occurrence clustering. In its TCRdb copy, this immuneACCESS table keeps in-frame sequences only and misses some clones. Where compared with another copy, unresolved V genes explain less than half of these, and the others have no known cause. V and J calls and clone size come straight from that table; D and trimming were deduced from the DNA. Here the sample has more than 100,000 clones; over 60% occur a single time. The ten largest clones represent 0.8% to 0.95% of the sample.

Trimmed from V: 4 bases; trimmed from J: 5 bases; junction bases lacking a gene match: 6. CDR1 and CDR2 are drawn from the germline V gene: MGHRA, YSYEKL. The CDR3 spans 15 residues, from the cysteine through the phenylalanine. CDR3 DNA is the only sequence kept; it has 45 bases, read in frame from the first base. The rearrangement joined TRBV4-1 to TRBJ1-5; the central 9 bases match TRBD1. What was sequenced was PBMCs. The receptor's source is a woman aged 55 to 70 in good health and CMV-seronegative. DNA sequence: TGCGCCAGCAGCCGACTCCGGGACAGGGATCAGCCCCAGCATTTT. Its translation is CASSRLRDRDQPQHF.